This T cell receptor (beta chain) comes out of a study of T cells in Graves' hyperthyroidism and ophthalmopathy. Comments on this clonotype: As yet, its antigen is unknown.

Whole-study findings and limits: Most thyroid clonotypes expanded above 0.001 appeared in blood too.

Clinical Activity Scores of at least 3, NOSPECS grades of at least 4 and durations under 3 months characterized ophthalmopathy patients. Exclusion criteria comprised uncontrolled infection, other autoimmune disease, pregnancy or lactation. Clinical symptoms, serum thyroxine and TRAb, thyroid ultrasound and orbital computed tomography together formed the diagnostic basis. V shed 3 bases and J shed 7 bases, with 16 bases lying between them. Looked up from germline, CDR1 is MDHEN and CDR2 is SYDVKM. The CDR3 runs to 15 residues. TCR beta CDR3 regions were amplified from RNA. HTBI primers drove first-round RT-PCR of the TCR CDR3. TCRdb independently ran MiXCR on the multiplex PCR reads; one entry per CDR3 protein. Altogether hundreds of thousands of distinct CDR3 sequences are present, over 15% being singletons, with the ten largest covering over 50%.

Sequences were obtained from blood. V is TRBV28 and J is TRBJ1-5; D is perhaps TRBD1 (6 bases). The TCR was taken from a woman aged 55-69 years with Graves' ophthalmopathy. The CDR3 DNA is TGTGCCAGCAGTTTTGGGCAGGGGAGAGGGCAGCCCCAGCATTTT. As protein: CASSFGQGRGQPQHF.